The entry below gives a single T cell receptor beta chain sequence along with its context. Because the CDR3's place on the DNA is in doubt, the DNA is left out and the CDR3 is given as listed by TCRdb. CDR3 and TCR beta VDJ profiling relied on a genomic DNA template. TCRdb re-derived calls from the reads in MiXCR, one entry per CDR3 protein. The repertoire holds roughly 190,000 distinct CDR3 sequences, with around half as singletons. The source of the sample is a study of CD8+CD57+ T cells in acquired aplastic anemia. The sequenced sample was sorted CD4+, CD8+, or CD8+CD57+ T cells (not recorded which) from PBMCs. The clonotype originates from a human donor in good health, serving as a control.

CDR3 protein: CASSLGTGWPTYEQYF. The chain links TRBV12-3 or TRBV12-4 to TRBJ2-7; the D segment call TRBD2 is taken from the table without a DNA check. The CDR3 is 16 amino acids long, termini counted.